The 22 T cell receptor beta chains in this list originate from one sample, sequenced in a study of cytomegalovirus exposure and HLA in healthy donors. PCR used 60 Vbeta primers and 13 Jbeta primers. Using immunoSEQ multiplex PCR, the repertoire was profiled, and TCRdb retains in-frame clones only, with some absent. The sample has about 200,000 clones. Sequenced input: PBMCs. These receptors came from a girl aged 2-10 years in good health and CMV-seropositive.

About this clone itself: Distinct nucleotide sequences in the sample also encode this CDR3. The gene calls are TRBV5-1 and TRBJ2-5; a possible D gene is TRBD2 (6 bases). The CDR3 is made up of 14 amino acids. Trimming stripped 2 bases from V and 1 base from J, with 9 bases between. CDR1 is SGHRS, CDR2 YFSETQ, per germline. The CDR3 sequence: CASSFGGVQETQYF. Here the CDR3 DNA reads TGCGCCAGCAGCTTCGGAGGGGTCCAAGAGACCCAGTACTTC.

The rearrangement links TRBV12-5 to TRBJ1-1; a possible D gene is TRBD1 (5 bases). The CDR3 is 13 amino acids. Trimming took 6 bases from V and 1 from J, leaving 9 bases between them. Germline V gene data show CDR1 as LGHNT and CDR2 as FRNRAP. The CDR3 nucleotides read TGTGCTAGTGGGGCAGGGCGGAACACTGAAGCTTTCTTT. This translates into CASGAGRNTEAFF.

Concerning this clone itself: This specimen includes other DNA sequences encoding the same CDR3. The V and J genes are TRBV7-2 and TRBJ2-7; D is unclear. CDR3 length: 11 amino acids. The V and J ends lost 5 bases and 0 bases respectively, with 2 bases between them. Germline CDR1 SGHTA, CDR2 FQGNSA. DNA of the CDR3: TGTGCCAGCAGCCGCTCCTACGAGCAGTACTTC. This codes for CASSRSYEQYF.

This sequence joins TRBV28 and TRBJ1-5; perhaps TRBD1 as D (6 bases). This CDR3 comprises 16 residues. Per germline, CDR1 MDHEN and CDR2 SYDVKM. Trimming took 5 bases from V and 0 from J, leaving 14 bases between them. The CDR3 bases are TGTGCCAGCAGTAAAATTCAGGGGACTAGCAATCAGCCCCAGCATTTT. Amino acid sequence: CASSKIQGTSNQPQHF.

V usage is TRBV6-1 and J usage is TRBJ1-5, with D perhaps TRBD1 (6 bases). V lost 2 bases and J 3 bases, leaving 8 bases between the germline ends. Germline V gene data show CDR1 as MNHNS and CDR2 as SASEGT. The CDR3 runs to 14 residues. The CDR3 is CASSEQGSNQPQHF. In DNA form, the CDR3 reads TGTGCCAGCAGTGAACAGGGGTCCAATCAGCCCCAGCATTTT.

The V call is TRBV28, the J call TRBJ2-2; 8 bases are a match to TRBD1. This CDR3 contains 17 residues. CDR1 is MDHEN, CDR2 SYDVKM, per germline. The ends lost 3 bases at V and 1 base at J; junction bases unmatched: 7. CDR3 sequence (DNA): TGTGCCAGCAGTTTGTGGCAGGGGGCTGGGAACACCGGGGAGCTGTTTTTT. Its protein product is CASSLWQGAGNTGELFF.

Written as DNA, the CDR3 is TGCGCCAGCCTGGGAGGGTCTCGGAATGAGCAGTTCTTC. Translating it yields CASLGGSRNEQFF. The chain has TRBV4-1 and TRBJ2-1; the match to TRBD2 covers 7 bases. CDR1 is MGHRA and CDR2 is YSYEKL in the germline V gene. The CDR3 loop spans 13 amino acids. V was clipped by 8 bases and J by 7 bases; unmatched bases: 8.

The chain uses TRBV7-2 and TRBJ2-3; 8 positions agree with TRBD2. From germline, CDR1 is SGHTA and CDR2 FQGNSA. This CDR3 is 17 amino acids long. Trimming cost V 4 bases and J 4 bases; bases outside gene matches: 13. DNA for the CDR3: TGTGCCAGCAGCTCTAACCCGGGGGGGTGGCTTGCAGATACGCAGTATTTT. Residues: CASSSNPGGWLADTQYF. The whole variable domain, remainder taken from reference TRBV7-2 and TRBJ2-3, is GAGVSQSPSNKVTEKGKDVELRCDPISGHTALYWYRQSLGQGLEFLIYFQGNSAPDKSGLPSDRFSAERTGGSVSTLTIQRTQQEDSAVYLCASSSNPGGWLADTQYFGPGTRLTVL.

CDR3 amino acids: CASSRAGQGRGELFF. The CDR3 DNA sequence: TGTGCCAGCAGCCGAGCGGGACAGGGACGCGGGGAGCTGTTTTTT. The chain employs TRBV5-6 and TRBJ2-2, with 9 bases aligning to TRBD1. Germline CDR1 and CDR2: SGHDT and YYEEEE. The CDR3 sequence is 15 residues long. Trimming cost V 4 bases and J 7 bases; bases outside gene matches: 8.

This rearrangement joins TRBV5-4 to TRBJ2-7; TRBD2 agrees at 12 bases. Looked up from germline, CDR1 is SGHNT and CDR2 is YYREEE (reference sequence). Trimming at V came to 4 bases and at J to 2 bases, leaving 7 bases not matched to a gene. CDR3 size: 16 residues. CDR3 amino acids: CASSPAGLAGTYEQYF. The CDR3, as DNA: TGTGCCAGCAGCCCTGCAGGACTAGCGGGGACCTACGAGCAGTACTTC.

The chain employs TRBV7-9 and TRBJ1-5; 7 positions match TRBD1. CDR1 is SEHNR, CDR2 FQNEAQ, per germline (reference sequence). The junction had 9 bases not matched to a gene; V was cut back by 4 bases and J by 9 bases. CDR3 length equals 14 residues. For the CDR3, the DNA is TGTGCCAGCAGCTCGGGACAGACCATCATGCCCCAGCATTTT. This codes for CASSSGQTIMPQHF.

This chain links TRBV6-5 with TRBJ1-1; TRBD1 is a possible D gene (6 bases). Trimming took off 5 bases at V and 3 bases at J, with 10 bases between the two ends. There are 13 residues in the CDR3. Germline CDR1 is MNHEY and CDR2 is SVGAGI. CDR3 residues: CASSAQGYTEAFF. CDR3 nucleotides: TGTGCCAGCAGTGCCCAGGGGTACACTGAAGCTTTCTTT.

Here the CDR3 reads CASSQVTSPTGELFF. DNA of the CDR3: TGCGCCAGCAGCCAAGTGACTAGCCCTACCGGGGAGCTGTTTTTT. The V and J genes are TRBV4-1 and TRBJ2-2; 7 bases align to TRBD2. V gave up 1 base and J gave up 5 bases; unmatched junction bases: 4. The CDR3 runs to 15 residues. CDR1 is MGHRA and CDR2 is YSYEKL in the germline V gene.

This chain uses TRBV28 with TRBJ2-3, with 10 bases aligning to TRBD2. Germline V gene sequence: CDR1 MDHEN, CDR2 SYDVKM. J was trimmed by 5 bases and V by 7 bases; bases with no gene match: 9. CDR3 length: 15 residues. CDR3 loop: CASTLSGTSEDTQYF. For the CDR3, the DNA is TGTGCCAGCACCCTTTCCGGGACTAGCGAAGATACGCAGTATTTT. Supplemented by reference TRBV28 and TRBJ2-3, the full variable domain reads DVKVTQSSRYLVKRTGEKVFLECVQDMDHENMFWYRQDPGLGLRLIYFSYDVKMKEKGDIPEGYSVSREKKERFSLILESASTNQTSMYLCASTLSGTSEDTQYFGPGTRLTVL.

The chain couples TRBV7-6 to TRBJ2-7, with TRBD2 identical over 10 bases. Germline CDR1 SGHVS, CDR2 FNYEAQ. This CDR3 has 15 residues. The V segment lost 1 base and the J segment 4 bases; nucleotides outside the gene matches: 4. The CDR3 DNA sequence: TGTGCCAGCAGCTTAGGGGGGACTAGCGCATACGAGCAGTACTTC. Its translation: CASSLGGTSAYEQYF. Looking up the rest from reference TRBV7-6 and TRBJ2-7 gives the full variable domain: GAGVSQSPRYKVTKRGQDVALRCDPISGHVSLYWYRQALGQGPEFLTYFNYEAQQDKSGLPNDRFSAERPEGSISTLTIQRTEQRDSAMYRCASSLGGTSAYEQYFGPGTRLTVT.

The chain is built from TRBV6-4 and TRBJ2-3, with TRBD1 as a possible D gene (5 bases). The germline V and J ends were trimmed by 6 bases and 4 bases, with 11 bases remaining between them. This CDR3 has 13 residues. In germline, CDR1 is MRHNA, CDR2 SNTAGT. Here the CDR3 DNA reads TGTGCCAGCAGCGTGACAGCGTCAGATACGCAGTATTTT. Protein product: CASSVTASDTQYF.

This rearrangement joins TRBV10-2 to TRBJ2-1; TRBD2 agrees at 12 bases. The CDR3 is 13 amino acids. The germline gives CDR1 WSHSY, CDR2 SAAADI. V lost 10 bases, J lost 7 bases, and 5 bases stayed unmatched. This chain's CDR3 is CAILLAGGNEQFF. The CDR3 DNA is TGCGCCATCTTACTAGCGGGGGGAAATGAGCAGTTCTTC.

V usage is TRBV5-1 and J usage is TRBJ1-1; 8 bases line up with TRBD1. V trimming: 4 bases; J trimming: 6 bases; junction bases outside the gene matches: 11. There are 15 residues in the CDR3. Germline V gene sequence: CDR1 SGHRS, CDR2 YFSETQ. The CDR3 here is CASSGGQGFGSEAFF. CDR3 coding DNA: TGCGCCAGCAGCGGAGGACAGGGATTTGGCTCTGAAGCTTTCTTT.

The CDR3: CASSGPGLAGANEQFF. The CDR3 DNA follows: TGTGCCAGCAGCGGGCCGGGACTAGCGGGAGCCAATGAGCAGTTCTTC. V and J are TRBV28 and TRBJ2-1; 14 nucleotides align to TRBD2. CDR3 length: 16 residues. V trimming: 6 bases; J trimming: 6 bases; junction bases outside the gene matches: 7. Germline CDR1 is MDHEN and CDR2 is SYDVKM.

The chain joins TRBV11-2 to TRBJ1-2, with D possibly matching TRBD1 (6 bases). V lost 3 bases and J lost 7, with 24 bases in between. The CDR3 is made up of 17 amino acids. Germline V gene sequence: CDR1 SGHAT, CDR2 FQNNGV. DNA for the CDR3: TGTGCCAGCAGCTTGAGGCCCGCGGACAGATCCAGGGGTGGCTACACCTTC. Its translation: CASSLRPADRSRGGYTF. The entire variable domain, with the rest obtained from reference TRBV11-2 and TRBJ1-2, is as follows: EAGVAQSPRYKIIEKRQSVAFWCNPISGHATLYWYQQILGQGPKLLIQFQNNGVVDDSQLPKDRFSAERLKGVDSTLKIQPAKLEDSAVYLCASSLRPADRSRGGYTFGSGTRLTVV.

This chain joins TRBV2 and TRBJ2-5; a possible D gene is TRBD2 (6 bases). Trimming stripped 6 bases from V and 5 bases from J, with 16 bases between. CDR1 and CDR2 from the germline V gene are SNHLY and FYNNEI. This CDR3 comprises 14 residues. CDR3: CASSAPDYRETQYF. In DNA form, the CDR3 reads TGTGCCAGCAGCGCCCCGGACTATAGGGAGACCCAGTACTTC.

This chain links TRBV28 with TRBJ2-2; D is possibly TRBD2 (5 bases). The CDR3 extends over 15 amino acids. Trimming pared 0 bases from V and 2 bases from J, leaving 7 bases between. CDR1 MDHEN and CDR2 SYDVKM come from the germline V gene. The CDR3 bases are TGTGCCAGCAGTTTATGGAGGGCTAACACCGGGGAGCTGTTTTTT. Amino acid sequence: CASSLWRANTGELFF. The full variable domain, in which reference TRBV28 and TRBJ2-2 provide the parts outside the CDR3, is DVKVTQSSRYLVKRTGEKVFLECVQDMDHENMFWYRQDPGLGLRLIYFSYDVKMKEKGDIPEGYSVSREKKERFSLILESASTNQTSMYLCASSLWRANTGELFFGEGSRLTVL.